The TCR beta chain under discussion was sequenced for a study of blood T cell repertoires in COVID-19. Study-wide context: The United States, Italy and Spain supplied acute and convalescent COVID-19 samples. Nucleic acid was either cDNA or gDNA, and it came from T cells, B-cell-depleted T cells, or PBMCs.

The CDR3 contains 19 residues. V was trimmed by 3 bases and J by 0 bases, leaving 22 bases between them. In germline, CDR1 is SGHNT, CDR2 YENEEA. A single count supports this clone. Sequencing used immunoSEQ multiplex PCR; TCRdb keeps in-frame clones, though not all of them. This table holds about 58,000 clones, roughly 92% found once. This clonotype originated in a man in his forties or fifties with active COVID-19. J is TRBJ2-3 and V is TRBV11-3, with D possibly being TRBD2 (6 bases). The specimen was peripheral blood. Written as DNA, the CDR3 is TGTGCCAGCAGCTTGGTCTCTGCGGGGAGCCCTTACAGCACAGATACGCAGTATTTT. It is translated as CASSLVSAGSPYSTDTQYF.